These 12 T cell receptor beta chains came from one sample sequenced in a study of response to subunit inactivated influenza vaccine. MiXCR was run by TCRdb on the RT-PCR reads, yielding one entry per CDR3 protein. Found here are about 780,000 distinct CDR3 sequences, roughly 20% of them singletons; the top ten hold approximately 10%. Specimen: PBMCs from blood, collected 5 days after vaccination. All receptors come from a man aged 50-60 years who received an inactivated influenza vaccine.

This clonotype was found a few times. At one end, the junction sequence differs from germline, possibly due to a read error. The chain joins TRBV7-9 to TRBJ2-7; D is unclear. This CDR3 contains 12 residues. CDR1 is SEHNR, CDR2 FQNEAQ, per germline (reference sequence). The DNA of the CDR3 is TGTGCCAGCAGCTTGGGTTCTGTGCCCATCTTCTTC. Translation gives CASSLGSVPIFF.

This clonotype was picked up a small number of times. V gene TRBV20-1 combines with J gene TRBJ1-6; 9 bases agree with TRBD1. Germline V gene lookup returns CDR1 DFQATT and CDR2 SNEGSKA (reference sequence). V lost 6 bases to trimming and J lost 9 bases; unmatched junction nucleotides: 6. This CDR3 region has 13 residues. CDR3 in DNA: TGCAGTGCCACCGGGACAGGGACTTCACCCCTCCACTTT. Translated, it gives CSATGTGTSPLHF.

This clonotype was recorded many times. The chain links TRBV5-6 to TRBJ1-1; D is uncertain. Germline V gene data show CDR1 as SGHDT and CDR2 as YYEEEE. Trimming left V 2 bases short and J 0 bases short, with 8 bases between. CDR3 length equals 14 residues. CDR3 sequence reads: CASSLGSMNTEAFF. The DNA of the CDR3 is TGTGCCAGCAGCTTAGGCAGCATGAACACTGAAGCTTTCTTT.

V and J are TRBV29-1 and TRBJ2-1; TRBD1 might be the D (6 bases). Germline values: CDR1 SQVTM, CDR2 ANQGSEA. Between the trimmed V and J ends, which lost 6 bases and 12 bases, there was a span of 24 bases. The CDR3 is 14 amino acids. CDR3 sequence reads: CSVLKGTSISWQFF. The CDR3 coding sequence is TGCAGCGTCCTAAAAGGGACAAGTATTTCCTGGCAGTTCTTC.

The chain couples TRBV5-6 to TRBJ1-5, with D unclear. The CDR3 runs to 15 residues. Trimming left V 0 bases short and J 3 bases short, with 10 bases between. Germline CDR1 is SGHDT and CDR2 is YYEEEE. CDR3 loop: CASSLGGIDNQPQHF. The CDR3 coding sequence is TGTGCCAGCAGCTTGGGAGGGATCGACAATCAGCCCCAGCATTTT.

This chain joins TRBV6-1 and TRBJ2-1; D gene unclear. V was cut by 6 bases and J by 4 bases, with 16 bases left in between. Germline V gives CDR1 MNHNS, CDR2 SASEGT. The CDR3 consists of 15 residues. CDR3 sequence: CASSPGFIRYNEQFF. Written as DNA, the CDR3 is TGTGCCAGCAGCCCCGGGTTCATAAGGTACAATGAGCAGTTCTTC.

This clonotype was counted a few times. The chain carries TRBV29-1 and TRBJ1-2; maybe TRBD1 (6 bases). The germline CDR1 and CDR2 sequences are SQVTM and ANQGSEA. This CDR3 has 11 residues. The germline V and J ends were trimmed by 6 bases and 6 bases, with 11 bases remaining between them. In DNA form, the CDR3 reads TGCAGCGTAAGACAGGTCGATGGCTACACCTTC. This sequence encodes CSVRQVDGYTF.

In this sample, this clonotype turned up a few times. The chain employs TRBV6-2 or TRBV6-3 and TRBJ2-7; D is uncertain. The CDR3 is 13 amino acids. CDR1 is MNHEY and CDR2 is SVGEGT in the germline V gene. Deletions cut 6 bases from V and 3 bases from J, with 12 bases between. CDR3 protein: CASRGNGRYEQYF. The CDR3 DNA follows: TGTGCCAGCAGAGGAAACGGCCGCTACGAGCAGTACTTC.

The chain joins TRBV20-1 to TRBJ2-1, with TRBD1 matching over 7 bases. The V gene's germline CDR1 is DFQATT and CDR2 SNEGSKA (reference sequence). This CDR3 is built from 16 residues. Germline trimming cut 3 bases from V and 6 bases from J; bases unmatched to any gene: 14. CDR3 in amino acids: CSASSPDRARGNEQFF. CDR3 bases: TGCAGTGCTAGTTCCCCCGACAGGGCAAGGGGCAATGAGCAGTTCTTC.

This clonotype was detected only a few times. The chain joins TRBV6-5 to TRBJ2-3, with a possible D match to TRBD2 (6 bases). Germline assignment: CDR1 MNHEY and CDR2 SVGAGI. The V end lost 4 bases, the J end lost 5 bases, and 13 bases lay between the germline ends. The CDR3 spans 14 residues. CDR3 in amino acids: CASSSGTPRDTQYF. CDR3 bases: TGTGCCAGCAGTTCCGGGACTCCAAGAGATACGCAGTATTTT.

The V and J genes are TRBV7-2 and TRBJ1-5; D gene ambiguous. The V gene lost 0 bases and the J gene lost 7 bases, with 10 bases spanning the gap. The CDR3 is 14 residues long. CDR1 is SGHTA, CDR2 FQGNSA, per germline. CDR3 amino acids: CASSLALGYQPQHF. The CDR3 DNA sequence: TGTGCCAGCAGCTTAGCGTTAGGGTACCAGCCCCAGCATTTT.

A few counts support this clonotype. V is TRBV7-3 and J is TRBJ2-4; TRBD1 is a possible D gene (6 bases). V gave up 2 bases and J gave up 2 bases, with 10 bases separating them. This CDR3 region has 15 residues. The germline gives CDR1 SGHTA, CDR2 FQGTGA. The CDR3 nucleotides are TGTGCCAGCAGCTTAGAGGGACACCCCAAAAACATTCAGTACTTC. Translating it yields CASSLEGHPKNIQYF.